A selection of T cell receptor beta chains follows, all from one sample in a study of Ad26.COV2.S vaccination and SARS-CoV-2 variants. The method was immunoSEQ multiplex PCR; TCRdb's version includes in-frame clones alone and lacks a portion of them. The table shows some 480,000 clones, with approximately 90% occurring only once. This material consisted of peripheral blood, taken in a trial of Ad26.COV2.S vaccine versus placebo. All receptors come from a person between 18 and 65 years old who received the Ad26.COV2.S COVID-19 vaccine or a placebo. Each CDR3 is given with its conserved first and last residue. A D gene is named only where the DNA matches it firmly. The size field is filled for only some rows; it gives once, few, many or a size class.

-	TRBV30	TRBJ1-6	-	CAWSTARAAHSRAPLHF	TGTGCCTGGAGTACCGCCCGGGCGGCTCACTCCCGGGCACCCCTCCACTTT
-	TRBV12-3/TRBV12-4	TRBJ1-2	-	CASSLGGAYGYTF	TGTGCCAGCAGTTTGGGAGGAGCTTATGGCTACACCTTC
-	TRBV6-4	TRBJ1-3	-	CASSDGKWCGTHASGNTIYF	TGTGCCAGCAGTGACGGTAAGTGGTGCGGCACACATGCCTCTGGAAACACCATATATTTT
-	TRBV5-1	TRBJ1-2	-	CASSLADLNYGYTF	TGCGCCAGCAGCTTGGCGGACCTTAACTATGGCTACACCTTC
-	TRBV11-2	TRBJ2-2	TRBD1	CASSFDRGRTGELFF	TGTGCCAGCAGCTTCGACAGGGGGCGAACCGGGGAGCTGTTTTTT
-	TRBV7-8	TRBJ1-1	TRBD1	CASSGTGIMNTEAFF	TGTGCCAGCTCCGGGACAGGAATCATGAACACTGAAGCTTTCTTT
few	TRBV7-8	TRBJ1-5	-	CASSLVTGRGNQPQHF	TGTGCCAGCAGCTTAGTAACAGGGAGGGGCAATCAGCCCCAGCATTTT
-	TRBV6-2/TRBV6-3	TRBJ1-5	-	CASSFYRGNQPQHF	TGTGCCAGCAGTTTTTACCGTGGCAATCAGCCCCAGCATTTT
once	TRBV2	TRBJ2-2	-	CASSVLEFTGELFF	TGTGCCAGCAGTGTCTTGGAGTTTACCGGGGAGCTGTTTTTT
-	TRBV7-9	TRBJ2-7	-	CASRITSGHEQYF	TGTGCCAGCAGGATCACGTCGGGCCACGAGCAGTACTTC
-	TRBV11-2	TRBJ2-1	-	CASSLDRGYYNEQFF	TGTGCCAGCAGCTTAGATCGGGGGTACTACAATGAGCAGTTCTTC
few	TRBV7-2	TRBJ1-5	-	CASSLVVSGNQPQHF	TGTGCCAGCAGCTTAGTGGTGTCGGGCAATCAGCCCCAGCATTTT
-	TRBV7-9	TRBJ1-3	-	CASSKRVGPGLGNTIYF	TGTGCCAGCAGCAAGAGGGTGGGACCCGGGCTCGGAAACACCATATATTTT
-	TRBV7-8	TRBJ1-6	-	CASTPRPLPNSPLHF	TGTGCCAGCACCCCCCGGCCCTTACCCAATTCACCCCTCCACTTT
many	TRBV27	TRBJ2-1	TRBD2	CASSFLGLAGLDEQFF	TGTGCCAGCAGTTTCCTGGGACTAGCGGGACTCGATGAGCAGTTCTTC
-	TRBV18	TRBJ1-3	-	CASSGDPGSTIYF	TGTGCCAGCTCCGGGGACCCGGGGAGCACCATATATTTT
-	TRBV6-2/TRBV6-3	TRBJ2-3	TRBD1	CASSYHPPGTGNVPDTQYF	TGTGCCAGCAGTTACCACCCACCCGGGACAGGGAATGTCCCAGATACGCAGTATTTT
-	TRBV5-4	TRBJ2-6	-	CATSSGANVLTF	TGTGCCACCAGCTCTGGGGCCAACGTCCTGACTTTC
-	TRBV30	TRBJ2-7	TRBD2	CAWSTGLVREQYF	TGTGCCTGGAGTACGGGACTAGTTCGCGAGCAGTACTTC
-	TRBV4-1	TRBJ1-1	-	CASSQGLKNTEAFF	TGCGCCAGCAGCCAAGGACTGAAGAACACTGAAGCTTTCTTT